A single sample is the source of the 15 T cell receptor beta chains below, sequenced in a study of CD8+ T cells in alopecia areata. RNA extraction was followed by reverse transcription into cDNA, which acted as the sequencing template. The assay was immunoSEQ multiplex PCR, and TCRdb's table has in-frame clones only and misses some. Found here are some 200,000 clones, roughly 50% of them singletons; the top ten hold 5.5%. Noted treatment: oral pan-JAK inhibitor, 5-10 mg twice daily. This specimen consisted of CD4+ T cells sorted from blood, obtained at week 24, from a patient treated with tofacitinib. These receptors originate from a human donor with alopecia areata.

The CDR3, as DNA: TGTGCCACCAGCAGGGGACAAAGCCAAGAGACCCAGTACTTC. Protein product: CATSRGQSQETQYF. The chain couples TRBV15 to TRBJ2-5, with D possibly matching TRBD1 (6 bases). The V gene's germline CDR1 is LNHNV and CDR2 YYDKDF (reference sequence). The CDR3 has 14 residues. Trimming removed 3 bases from V and 1 base from J, with 9 bases in between.

The table lists this clone with a few counts. V gene TRBV29-1 combines with J gene TRBJ2-3; D uncertain. CDR1 and CDR2 from the germline V gene are SQVTM and ANQGSEA. The CDR3 is 13 amino acids. The V gene lost 4 bases and the J gene lost 1 base, with 9 bases spanning the gap. The CDR3, as DNA: TGCAGCGTTGTCTTGGCGGGCACAGATACGCAGTATTTT. Protein sequence: CSVVLAGTDTQYF.

This chain uses TRBV29-1 with TRBJ2-5, with 8 bases matching TRBD1. Germline CDR1 and CDR2: SQVTM and ANQGSEA. The CDR3 loop spans 15 amino acids. After removal of 7 bases from V and 5 bases from J, the junction contained 15 bases not matched to a gene. The CDR3 loop is CSGGDGAGGAETQYF. In DNA form, the CDR3 reads TGCAGCGGAGGTGACGGGGCAGGGGGCGCGGAGACCCAGTACTTC.

The chain recombines TRBV18 with TRBJ2-1; D remains ambiguous. V lost 8 bases to trimming and J lost 0 bases, with 11 bases between them. Germline assignment: CDR1 KGHSH and CDR2 LQKENI. The CDR3 covers 14 residues. The CDR3 spells CASQSASSYNEQFF. DNA for the CDR3: TGTGCCAGCCAAAGCGCGAGCTCCTACAATGAGCAGTTCTTC.

Only a few counts were recorded for this clone. The rearrangement joins TRBV5-1 to TRBJ2-1; TRBD2 matches at 7 bases. The V segment lost 4 bases and the J segment 0 bases; nucleotides outside the gene matches: 4. Germline lookup yields CDR1 SGHRS and CDR2 YFSETQ. This CDR3 is 15 amino acids long. CDR3 protein: CASSPSGSSYNEQFF. CDR3 DNA: TGCGCCAGCAGCCCTAGCGGAAGCTCCTACAATGAGCAGTTCTTC.

V gene TRBV5-1 combines with J gene TRBJ2-7, with 7 bases matching TRBD2. V shed 1 base, J shed 2 bases, and the junction held 3 bases outside the gene matches. The CDR3 is 14 amino acids. Germline V CDR1 and CDR2: SGHRS, YFSETQ. The CDR3 region is CASSLTGGTYEQYF. CDR3 coding DNA: TGCGCCAGCAGCTTGACGGGAGGAACCTACGAGCAGTACTTC.

The chain carries TRBV5-1 and TRBJ2-3, with D perhaps matching TRBD1 or TRBD2 (5 bases each). The CDR3 runs 15 residues. Germline values: CDR1 SGHRS, CDR2 YFSETQ. Trimming left V 0 bases short and J 4 bases short, with 12 bases between. CDR3 residues: CASSLEGTAPDTQYF. The CDR3 nucleotides are TGCGCCAGCAGCTTGGAGGGGACGGCGCCAGATACGCAGTATTTT.

This clone was seen only a few times. This sample also contains other DNA sequences that code for the same CDR3. The CDR3 region is CSVVGRGRETQYF. The CDR3 bases are TGCAGCGTTGTAGGCAGGGGGCGAGAGACCCAGTACTTC. The chain recombines TRBV29-1 with TRBJ2-5; 8 bases fit TRBD1. Germline lookup yields CDR1 SQVTM and CDR2 ANQGSEA. Germline trimming cut 4 bases from V and 4 bases from J; bases unmatched to any gene: 5. CDR3 length: 13 amino acids.

CDR3 sequence: CSVHRGLNTEAFF. The CDR3 DNA is TGCAGCGTTCACAGGGGGCTGAACACTGAAGCTTTCTTT. The V gene is TRBV29-1, the J gene TRBJ1-1, with TRBD1 identical over 9 bases. CDR3 size: 13 residues. V shed 5 bases and J 0 bases; nucleotides not matched to a gene: 1. The germline gives CDR1 SQVTM, CDR2 ANQGSEA.

The chain recombines TRBV5-1 with TRBJ1-2; 8 positions match TRBD1. The J segment lost 2 bases and the V segment lost 3 bases, leaving 9 bases of the junction unmatched. The germline CDR1 and CDR2 sequences are SGHRS and YFSETQ. This CDR3 region has 16 residues. The CDR3 protein is CASSSGQGATNYGYTF. CDR3 sequence (DNA): TGCGCCAGCAGCTCGGGGCAGGGGGCAACGAACTATGGCTACACCTTC.

This clone appeared a single time. CDR3 in DNA: TGTGCCAGCAGCTTAACGGGGGTTGCCAATCAGCCCCAGCATTTT. Protein sequence: CASSLTGVANQPQHF. The chain is built from TRBV7-2 and TRBJ1-5; TRBD1 might be the D (5 bases). The CDR3 extends over 15 amino acids. The germline V gene encodes CDR1 SGHTA and CDR2 FQGNSA. Trimming took 2 bases from V and 3 from J, leaving 11 bases between them.

The chain recombines TRBV5-1 with TRBJ2-7; 7 positions match TRBD2. This CDR3 has 14 residues. CDR1 SGHRS and CDR2 YFSETQ come from the germline V gene. J gave up 3 bases and V 4 bases, and 7 bases lay outside the gene matches. DNA of the CDR3: TGCGCCAGCAGCCTCACGACTAGCAGCTACGAGCAGTACTTC. Amino acids: CASSLTTSSYEQYF.

The chain joins TRBV30 to TRBJ1-5, with D perhaps matching TRBD1 (6 bases). In germline, CDR1 is GTSNPN, CDR2 SVGIG (reference sequence). Trimming left V 0 bases short and J 5 bases short, with 8 bases between. The CDR3 loop spans 13 amino acids. CDR3 in DNA: TGTGCCTGGAGTGTGGACAGCTATCAGCCCCAGCATTTT. Translating gives CAWSVDSYQPQHF.

This chain connects TRBV19 to TRBJ2-4, with unresolved D. Deletions cut 7 bases from V and 4 bases from J, with 20 bases between. This CDR3 is built from 16 residues. CDR1 is LNHDA and CDR2 is SQIVND in the germline V gene (reference sequence). The CDR3 coding sequence is TGTGCCAGTACCCACGGCAGGCAGGATGGTAAAAACATTCAGTACTTC. It is translated as CASTHGRQDGKNIQYF.

The J gene is TRBJ2-3, the V gene TRBV11-2; 9 bases line up with TRBD2. This CDR3 contains 16 residues. Germline CDR1 reads SGHAT; CDR2 reads FQNNGV. Losses at the gene ends were 1 base for V and 2 bases for J; bases not matched to a gene: 4. CDR3 bases: TGTGCCAGCAGCTTAGGTAGCGGGAGAAACACAGATACGCAGTATTTT. Its protein product is CASSLGSGRNTDTQYF.